A single sample is the source of the 11 T cell receptor beta chains below, sequenced in a study of T cell clonality in common variable immunodeficiency. Study-wide findings and caveats: In common variable immunodeficiency, TCR beta chains reportedly carried fewer deletions and N-nucleotide insertions.

The table came from immunoSEQ multiplex PCR; TCRdb's copy has only in-frame clones and leaves some out. The counts give some 30,000 clones, none of them seen only once; 5.4% is held by the top ten. No cognate antigen is known for these TCRs. Specimen: peripheral blood mononuclear cells. These receptors were obtained from a human donor with common variable immunodeficiency.

Only a few counts were recorded for this clone. The observed sequence ends 3 residues before the CDR3 terminus, with the missing tail filled in from the germline J gene. The J gene is TRBJ1-2, the V gene TRBV18; no clear D gene. Germline CDR1 reads KGHSH; CDR2 reads LQKENI. Trimming took 6 bases from V and 6 from J, leaving 17 bases between them. The CDR3 spans 14 residues. This CDR3 reads CASSPSGIYDGYTF. The part of the CDR3 DNA that was read is TGTGCCAGCTCCCCGAGCGGCATATACGATGGC. Drawing the rest from reference TRBV18 and TRBJ1-2, the complete variable domain is NAGVMQNPRHLVRRRGQEARLRCSPMKGHSHVYWYRQLPEEGLKFMVYLQKENIIDESGMPKERFSAEFPKEGPSILRIQQVVRGDSAAYFCASSPSGIYDGYTFGSGTRLTVV.

This clone was detected a few times. The missing CDR3 end, 3 residues past where the read stops, is filled in from the germline J gene. The chain joins TRBV19 to TRBJ1-1; D not resolved. This CDR3 comprises 14 residues. Germline CDR1 is LNHDA and CDR2 is SQIVND (reference sequence). Trimming cost V 5 bases and J 4 bases, with 14 bases left between them. The CDR3 is CASSFTKEGTEAFF. The DNA read from the CDR3 is TGTGCCAGTAGTTTTACCAAGGAGGGCACTGAA.

This clone was seen a few times. From the germline J gene comes the end of the CDR3, since the read stops 3 residues before it. The chain uses TRBV7-9 and TRBJ1-1; tentatively, D is TRBD1 (5 bases). The CDR3 runs 14 residues. Germline CDR1 SEHNR, CDR2 FQNEAQ (reference sequence). V dropped 7 bases and J dropped 5 bases, with 17 bases sitting between them. The covered CDR3 bases are TGTGCCAGCAACCTTCGGGGGGAAGGGACTGAA. Protein product: CASNLRGEGTE. The whole CDR3 protein reads CASNLRGEGTEAFF.

This clone was counted many times. The read comes to an end 3 residues before the CDR3 does, leaving the germline J gene to fill in the end. V gene TRBV11-3 combines with J gene TRBJ1-1; tentatively, D is TRBD1 (5 bases). Germline V gives CDR1 SGHNT, CDR2 YENEEA. The V gene lost 4 bases and the J gene lost 1 base, with 7 bases spanning the gap. There are 13 residues in the CDR3. CDR3 DNA (partial): TGTGCCAGCAGCTCAGGGTCGAACACTGAA. It translates to CASSSGSNTE. The CDR3 as a whole reads CASSSGSNTEAFF. The full variable domain, with the rest looked up from reference TRBV11-3 and TRBJ1-1, is EAGVVQSPRYKIIEKKQPVAFWCNPISGHNTLYWYLQNLGQGPELLIRYENEEAVDDSQLPKDRFSAERLKGVDSTLKIQPAELGDSAVYLCASSSGSNTEAFFGQGTRLTVV.

As regards this clone: Sequencing ends 3 residues short of the CDR3 end; the germline J gene provides the rest. The gene calls are TRBV18 and TRBJ1-5, with 9 positions matching TRBD1. The CDR3 loop spans 15 amino acids. J lost 4 bases, V lost 3 bases, and 4 bases had no gene match. Per the germline V gene, CDR1 is KGHSH and CDR2 is LQKENI. Incomplete CDR3 DNA: TGTGCCAGCTCACCTTTGGGACAGGGAAATCAGCCC. Translation gives CASSPLGQGNQP. The CDR3 as a whole reads CASSPLGQGNQPQHF. Together with reference TRBV18 and TRBJ1-5, the CDR3 gives the full variable domain: NAGVMQNPRHLVRRRGQEARLRCSPMKGHSHVYWYRQLPEEGLKFMVYLQKENIIDESGMPKERFSAEFPKEGPSILRIQQVVRGDSAAYFCASSPLGQGNQPQHFGDGTRLSIL.

This clone was observed a few times. The read terminates 3 residues before the CDR3 end, so the remaining end is supplied by the germline J gene. The J gene is TRBJ2-7, the V gene TRBV2; D gene unclear. Germline-derived CDR1 and CDR2 are SNHLY and FYNNEI. V was shortened by 2 bases and J by 6 bases, with 29 bases between the two germline ends. The CDR3 extends over 19 amino acids. The covered CDR3 bases are TGTGCCAGCAGTGAATGGTTTGAGGTCTTGGGCAGAAAGGGTTCCGAG. Protein sequence: CASSEWFEVLGRKGSE. The full CDR3 is CASSEWFEVLGRKGSEQYF.

The sample holds a few counts of this clone. Coverage ceases 3 residues before the CDR3 finishes, and the germline J gene fills in the end. This rearrangement joins TRBV7-7 to TRBJ2-7; 10 bases are shared with TRBD1. J was trimmed by 0 bases and V by 5 bases; bases with no gene match: 4. The CDR3 is 15 amino acids. Germline V CDR1 and CDR2: SSHAT, FNYEAQ (reference sequence). The DNA read from the CDR3 is TGTGCCAGCAGCCCGGGACAGGGGAGCTCCTACGAG. Protein product: CASSPGQGSSYE. Given in full, the CDR3 is CASSPGQGSSYEQYF. The full variable domain, its missing parts supplied by reference TRBV7-7 and TRBJ2-7, is GAGVSQSPRYKVTKRGQDVTLRCDPISSHATLYWYQQALGQGPEFLTYFNYEAQPDKSGLPSDRFSAERPEGSISTLTIQRTEQRDSAMYRCASSPGQGSSYEQYFGPGTRLTVT.

As regards this clone: The DNA ends 3 residues before the CDR3 does, and the rest of the CDR3 is filled in from the germline J gene. The chain is built from TRBV7-9 and TRBJ1-6; 7 nucleotides agree with TRBD1. Germline V gene lookup returns CDR1 SEHNR and CDR2 FQNEAQ (reference sequence). V shed 11 bases, J shed 9 bases, and the junction held 10 bases outside the gene matches. The CDR3 runs 13 residues. The CDR3 loop reads CAAIRDSGSPLHF. CDR3 DNA (partial): TGTGCCGCCATTAGGGACAGCGGTTCACCC.

This clone has just a few counts. CDR3 DNA (partial): TGTGCCAGTAGTCCCCTCGACGGGGGTATAGGAGGTTCACCC. Translation gives CASSPLDGGIGGSP. The full CDR3 protein reads CASSPLDGGIGGSPLHF. The V call is TRBV19, the J call TRBJ1-6, with D possibly matching TRBD1 (5 bases). The sequence runs out 3 residues before the end of the CDR3; the remainder is reconstructed from the germline J gene. Looked up from germline, CDR1 is LNHDA and CDR2 is SQIVND (reference sequence). V was cut by 5 bases and J by 9 bases, with 23 bases left in between. The CDR3 has 17 residues. Supplemented by reference TRBV19 and TRBJ1-6, the full variable domain reads DGGITQSPKYLFRKEGQNVTLSCEQNLNHDAMYWYRQDPGQGLRLIYYSQIVNDFQKGDIAEGYSVSREKKESFPLTVTSAQKNPTAFYLCASSPLDGGIGGSPLHFGNGTRLTVT.

This clone was seen many times. The missing CDR3 end, 3 residues past where the read stops, is filled in from the germline J gene. This sequence joins TRBV6-1 and TRBJ2-5; the D is unclear. Between the trimmed V and J ends, which lost 3 bases and 6 bases, there was a span of 14 bases. CDR1 is MNHNS, CDR2 SASEGT, per germline. The CDR3 consists of 14 residues. CDR3 in amino acids: CASSDKTSSKTQYF. The CDR3 bases that were read are TGTGCCAGCAGTGATAAGACAAGCTCCAAGACC.

This clone was detected only a few times. The CDR3 goes on 3 residues after the read ends, and that part is filled in from the germline J gene. This chain links TRBV6-2 or TRBV6-3 with TRBJ2-7, with TRBD1 matching 7 bases. This CDR3 has 12 residues. V shed 6 bases and J 5 bases; nucleotides not matched to a gene: 4. Germline CDR1 and CDR2: MNHEY and SVGEGT. CDR3 sequence: CASRKTGHEQYF. The CDR3 DNA, read in part, is TGTGCCAGCAGAAAGACAGGGCACGAG.